A selection of T cell receptor beta chains follows, all from one sample in a study of cytomegalovirus exposure and HLA in healthy donors. Generated by immunoSEQ multiplex PCR, the TCRdb table keeps only in-frame clones and is missing some. The repertoire holds about 230,000 clones, with about 77% as singletons. The sequencing input was PBMCs. The source is a boy between 10 and 17 years old in good health and CMV-seronegative. The CDR3 runs from the conserved cysteine through the conserved F or W. Each record gives: J gene, D gene, V gene, clone size, CDR3 protein, CDR3 DNA. The D gene is left open where the match is weak. Part of the rows lack a size; the others show once, few, many or a class for expanded clones.

J: TRBJ1-2; D: .; V: TRBV14; size: few; CDR3: CASSQDLPGLGTPGIIGGYTF; DNA: TGTGCCAGCAGCCAAGATTTGCCGGGATTGGGAACTCCCGGGATAATTGGGGGCTACACCTTC
J: TRBJ2-1; D: TRBD2; V: TRBV4-2; size: .; CDR3: CASSQDGTRDNEQFF; DNA: TGTGCCAGCAGCCAAGATGGGACTAGGGACAATGAGCAGTTCTTC
J: TRBJ1-5; D: TRBD1; V: TRBV2; size: .; CDR3: CASSPSTGDNQPQHF; DNA: TGTGCCAGCAGCCCTTCGACAGGGGACAATCAGCCCCAGCATTTT
J: TRBJ1-2; D: TRBD1; V: TRBV4-1; size: .; CDR3: CASSQVGTGVGYTF; DNA: TGCGCCAGCAGCCAAGTCGGGACAGGTGTTGGCTACACCTTC
J: TRBJ1-2; D: TRBD1; V: TRBV2; size: .; CDR3: CASSQIGDSLYGYTF; DNA: TGTGCCAGCAGCCAAATCGGGGACAGTCTCTATGGCTACACCTTC
J: TRBJ2-7; D: .; V: TRBV30; size: .; CDR3: CAWSGQGLGSSEQYF; DNA: TGTGCCTGGAGTGGTCAGGGTTTAGGCTCGTCCGAGCAGTACTTC
J: TRBJ2-7; D: TRBD2; V: TRBV7-9; size: .; CDR3: CASSSPLRGVNEQYF; DNA: TGTGCCAGCAGTTCCCCCCTCCGGGGGGTGAACGAGCAGTACTTC
J: TRBJ1-4; D: .; V: TRBV29-1; size: once; CDR3: CSGGEGQENEKLFF; DNA: TGCAGCGGGGGGGAAGGACAAGAGAATGAAAAACTGTTTTTT
J: TRBJ2-2; D: TRBD2; V: TRBV9; size: .; CDR3: CASSVIAGGIGELFF; DNA: TGTGCCAGCAGCGTAATAGCGGGAGGCATCGGGGAGCTGTTTTTT
J: TRBJ1-2; D: .; V: TRBV19; size: .; CDR3: CASSARGGGGYGYTF; DNA: TGTGCCAGTAGTGCGAGGGGGGGAGGAGGCTATGGCTACACCTTC
J: TRBJ2-7; D: .; V: TRBV7-2; size: .; CDR3: CASSLSRYEQYF; DNA: TGTGCCAGCAGCTTATCACGGTACGAGCAGTACTTC
J: TRBJ1-1; D: .; V: TRBV11-2; size: .; CDR3: CASSLVSEAFF; DNA: TGTGCCAGCAGCTTAGTCTCTGAAGCTTTCTTT
J: TRBJ2-7; D: TRBD2; V: TRBV2; size: .; CDR3: CATIGGRGTSREQYF; DNA: TGTGCCACCATTGGCGGGAGGGGAACGAGTCGCGAGCAGTACTTC
J: TRBJ1-2; D: TRBD1; V: TRBV28; size: .; CDR3: CASSLMGQMGGYTF; DNA: TGTGCCAGCAGTTTGATGGGACAGATGGGTGGCTACACCTTC
J: TRBJ2-3; D: TRBD2; V: TRBV7-6; size: .; CDR3: CASSLRASGGATDTQYF; DNA: TGTGCCAGCAGCTTAAGGGCTAGCGGGGGGGCCACAGATACGCAGTATTTT
J: TRBJ2-2; D: .; V: TRBV11-3; size: .; CDR3: CASSSWAGTDTGELFF; DNA: TGTGCCAGCAGCTCTTGGGCGGGGACAGACACCGGGGAGCTGTTTTTT
J: TRBJ2-4; D: .; V: TRBV5-4; size: .; CDR3: CASSLGGVAKNIQYF; DNA: TGTGCCAGCAGCTTGGGGGGGGTAGCCAAAAACATTCAGTACTTC
J: TRBJ2-3; D: TRBD1; V: TRBV27; size: .; CDR3: CASSWTGPTDTQYF; DNA: TGTGCCAGCAGTTGGACAGGGCCCACAGATACGCAGTATTTT
J: TRBJ1-2; D: .; V: TRBV29-1; size: .; CDR3: CSSREGDYGYTF; DNA: TGCAGCTCTCGGGAGGGGGACTATGGCTACACCTTC
J: TRBJ1-4; D: .; V: TRBV4-2; size: .; CDR3: CASSWQADEKLFF; DNA: TGTGCCAGCAGTTGGCAAGCGGATGAAAAACTGTTTTTT
J: TRBJ1-1; D: .; V: TRBV29-1; size: .; CDR3: CSVARDTGGTEAFF; DNA: TGCAGCGTTGCTCGGGACACGGGAGGCACTGAAGCTTTCTTT
J: TRBJ2-7; D: .; V: TRBV6-5; size: .; CDR3: CASSFETGTYEQYF; DNA: TGTGCCAGCAGTTTCGAGACAGGAACCTACGAGCAGTACTTC